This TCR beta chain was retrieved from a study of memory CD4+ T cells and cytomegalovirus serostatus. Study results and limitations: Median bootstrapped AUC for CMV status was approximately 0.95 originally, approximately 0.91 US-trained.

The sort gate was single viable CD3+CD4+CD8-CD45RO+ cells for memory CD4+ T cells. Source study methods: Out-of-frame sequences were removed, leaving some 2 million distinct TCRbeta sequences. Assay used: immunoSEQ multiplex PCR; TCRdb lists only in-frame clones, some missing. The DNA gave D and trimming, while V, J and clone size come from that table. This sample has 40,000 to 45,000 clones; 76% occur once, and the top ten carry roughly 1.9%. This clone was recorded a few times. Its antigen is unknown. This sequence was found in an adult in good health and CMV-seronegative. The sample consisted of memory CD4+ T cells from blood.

Here the CDR3 reads CASSPRGLKIRRDSPLHF. CDR3 sequence (DNA): TGTGCCAGCAGCCCACGGGGTCTGAAGATCCGTAGGGATTCACCCCTCCACTTT. This sequence joins TRBV7-9 and TRBJ1-6, with D unclear. Germline CDR1 SEHNR, CDR2 FQNEAQ (reference sequence). The CDR3 is 18 amino acids. Trimming removed 5 bases from V and 8 bases from J, with 25 bases in between.